The 5 T cell receptor beta chains presented below share a single source sample, sequenced in a study of blood T cells in healthy people across ages. A second roughly 6 to 12 cycle PCR used barcoded and J-beta primers. TCRdb reanalysed the 5' RACE reads using MiXCR and keeps one entry per CDR3 protein. The sample consists of 1.5 million to 2 million distinct CDR3 sequences, around half of them appearing once. Input material: blood. These receptor sequences come from a woman aged 40 to 55 in good health.

This clonotype has just a few counts. The V gene is TRBV28, the J gene TRBJ2-5; 7 bases are shared with TRBD1. The CDR3 sequence is 15 residues long. The junction had 3 bases not matched to a gene; V was cut back by 2 bases and J by 0 bases. Looked up from germline, CDR1 is MDHEN and CDR2 is SYDVKM. CDR3 nucleotide sequence: TGTGCCAGCAGTTTAAGGACAGGCAACCAAGAGACCCAGTACTTC. Translation gives CASSLRTGNQETQYF.

The chain couples TRBV3-1 to TRBJ2-3, with D perhaps matching TRBD2 (5 bases). Per germline, CDR1 LGHDT and CDR2 YNNKEL (reference sequence). Trimming took off 4 bases at V and 4 bases at J, with 18 bases between the two ends. The CDR3 loop spans 16 amino acids. For the CDR3, the DNA is TGTGCCAGCAGCCTCGACCTAGCAATCGGGTCAGATACGCAGTATTTT. It is translated as CASSLDLAIGSDTQYF.

The gene calls are TRBV11-2 and TRBJ1-5, with 7 bases fitting TRBD1. The germline V gene has CDR1 SGHAT and CDR2 FQNNGV. The V and J ends lost 6 bases and 3 bases, in that order; junction bases with no gene match: 5. The CDR3 runs 14 residues. In nucleotides, the CDR3 is TGTGCCAGCAGAAGGACAGGACTCAATCAGCCCCAGCATTTT. This codes for CASRRTGLNQPQHF.

The chain employs TRBV25-1 and TRBJ1-2, with TRBD1 matching 10 bases. The germline V gene encodes CDR1 MGHDK and CDR2 SYGVNS. This CDR3 is built from 14 residues. Unmatched junction bases numbered 9, after V lost 8 bases and J lost 6 bases. For the CDR3, the DNA is TGTGCCAGCGCAGCAGGGACAGGGGTACATGGCTACACCTTC. It codes for CASAAGTGVHGYTF.

This chain's CDR3 is CASRGNRVGETQYF. The CDR3 bases are TGTGCCAGCAGGGGGAACAGGGTAGGAGAGACCCAGTACTTC. The genes are TRBV28 and TRBJ2-5; maybe TRBD1 (6 bases). The ends were cut back, 6 bases at V and 4 bases at J, with 15 bases in the middle. Germline CDR1 and CDR2: MDHEN and SYDVKM. There are 14 residues in the CDR3.